This TCR beta chain appears in the sequencing data of a study of T-cell reconstitution after alpha-beta-depleted transplantation in children. The CDR3 extends over 14 amino acids. Germline loops: CDR1 MNHEY, CDR2 SMNVEV (reference sequence). Unique molecular identifiers tagged the TCRbeta library. MiXCR was run by TCRdb on the PCR reads, yielding one entry per CDR3 protein. In the table there are approximately 130,000 distinct CDR3 sequences, 9.7% of which are singletons. Notes on the study in general: Roughly two months post-transplant, alpha-beta T cells reportedly originated from several hundred graft clones that had expanded. Most T-cell counts and diversity one year after the transplant came from T cells that were newly produced.

The sample holds many counts of this clonotype. The antigen is unknown. Compared with germline, one end of the junction differs, possibly owing to a read error. The origin of this receptor is a girl under two years old who had a stem cell transplant for combined immunodeficiency, so the T cells may come from the graft donor. The specimen was PBMCs, mostly from graft donor cells, collected 180 days after TCRalphabeta/CD19-depleted stem cell transplant. This sequence joins TRBV27 and TRBJ2-7; TRBD1 matches 8 bases. The DNA for the CDR3 is TGTGCCAGCAGTCCCAGGGGGCTTGATCGGCCCCCGAGCTTC. It translates to CASSPRGLDRPPSF.